The 4 T cell receptor beta chains listed next were all sequenced from one sample in a study of T cells in Graves' hyperthyroidism and ophthalmopathy. Amplification yielded TCR beta CDR3 regions, with RNA transcripts as the source. First-round RT-PCR targeting the TCR CDR3 was performed with the HTBI primer set. MiXCR was run by TCRdb on the multiplex PCR reads, yielding one entry per CDR3 protein. The sample lists 400,000 to 450,000 distinct CDR3 sequences, around 15% occurring once. Specimen: blood. The receptors here all came from a young man with Graves' ophthalmopathy.

The sample holds many counts of this clonotype. In DNA, the CDR3 is TGTGCCAGCAGTCTTCGCAGACGCACAGATACGCAGTATTTT. It codes for CASSLRRRTDTQYF. The rearrangement uses TRBV27 and TRBJ2-3; no reliable D call. Germline values: CDR1 MNHEY, CDR2 SMNVEV (reference sequence). This CDR3 comprises 14 residues. V lost 5 bases to trimming and J lost 1 base, with 10 bases between them.

Only a few counts were recorded for this clonotype. The gene calls are TRBV12-3 or TRBV12-4 and TRBJ2-2; D gene ambiguous. V gave up 4 bases and J gave up 4 bases, with 16 bases separating them. CDR3 length equals 16 residues. The CDR3 bases are TGTGCCAGCAGTTCCTCCTCAGACTCGATCACCGGGGAGCTGTTTTTT. Amino acids: CASSSSSDSITGELFF.

The gene calls are TRBV7-9 and TRBJ1-6; D perhaps matches TRBD1 (5 bases). Germline assignment: CDR1 SEHNR and CDR2 FQNEAQ (reference sequence). This CDR3 is built from 14 residues. Trimming removed 1 base at V and 8 bases at J, with 9 bases between. The CDR3 loop reads CASSLVQGHSPLHF. The CDR3 region has the DNA TGTGCCAGCAGCTTAGTTCAGGGCCATTCACCCCTCCACTTT.

The table lists this clonotype with many counts. J is TRBJ2-5 and V is TRBV30; perhaps TRBD1 as D (6 bases). Germline values: CDR1 GTSNPN, CDR2 SVGIG (reference sequence). CDR3 length: 12 residues. Trimming pared 4 bases from V and 2 bases from J, leaving 8 bases between. CDR3 nucleotide sequence: TGTGCCTGGAAAGGGGGTCAAGAGACCCAGTACTTC. Amino acids: CAWKGGQETQYF. The full variable domain, its missing parts supplied by reference TRBV30 and TRBJ2-5, is SQTIHQWPATLVQPVGSPLSLECTVEGTSNPNLYWYRQAAGRGLQLLFYSVGIGQISSEVPQNLSASRPQDRQFILSSKKLLLSDSGFYLCAWKGGQETQYFGPGTRLLVL.